The source of this TCR beta chain is a study of blood T cell repertoires in COVID-19. Background on the study: Sites across the United States, Italy and Spain contributed samples from acute and convalescent COVID-19. In each case, the material was cDNA or gDNA derived from T cells, B-cell-depleted T cells, or PBMCs.

Original processing notes: Quantification of nucleated cells was approximated via reference gene primer amplification. Repertoires were generated with immunoSEQ multiplex PCR, while TCRdb's copy carries only in-frame clones and drops some. V and J calls and clone size are as listed in that table; D and trimming were resolved from the DNA. The sample records about 360,000 clones, around 90% being singletons. The length of the CDR3 is 17 residues. Germline CDR1 LGHNA, CDR2 YNFKEQ. V lost 0 bases and J lost 0, with 15 bases in between. This TCR came from a human donor in a cohort sampled during active COVID-19. The specimen sequenced was peripheral blood. The chain employs TRBV4-2 and TRBJ2-7; D is perhaps TRBD1 (6 bases). CDR3 amino acids: CASSQDRRQDSSYEQYF. CDR3 nucleotide sequence: TGTGCCAGCAGCCAAGATCGCCGACAGGATAGCTCCTACGAGCAGTACTTC.